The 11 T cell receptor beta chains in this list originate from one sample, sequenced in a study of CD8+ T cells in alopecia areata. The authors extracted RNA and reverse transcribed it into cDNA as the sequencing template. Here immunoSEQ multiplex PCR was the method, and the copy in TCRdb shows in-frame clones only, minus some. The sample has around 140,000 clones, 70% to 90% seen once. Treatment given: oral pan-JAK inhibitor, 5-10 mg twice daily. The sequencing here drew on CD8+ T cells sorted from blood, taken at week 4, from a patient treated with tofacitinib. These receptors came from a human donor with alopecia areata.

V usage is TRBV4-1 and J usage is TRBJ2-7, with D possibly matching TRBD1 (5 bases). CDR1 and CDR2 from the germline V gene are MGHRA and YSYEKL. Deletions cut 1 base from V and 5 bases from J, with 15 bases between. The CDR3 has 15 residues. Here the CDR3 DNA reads TGCGCCAGCAGCCAAGCCTCCTCAGGGAACCACGAGCAGTACTTC. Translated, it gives CASSQASSGNHEQYF.

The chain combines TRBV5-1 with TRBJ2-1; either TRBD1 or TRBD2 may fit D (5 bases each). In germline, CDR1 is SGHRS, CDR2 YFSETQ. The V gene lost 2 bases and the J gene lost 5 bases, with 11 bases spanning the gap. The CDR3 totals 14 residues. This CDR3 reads CASSFGTGNNEQFF. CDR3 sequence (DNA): TGCGCCAGCAGCTTTGGGACGGGAAACAATGAGCAGTTCTTC.

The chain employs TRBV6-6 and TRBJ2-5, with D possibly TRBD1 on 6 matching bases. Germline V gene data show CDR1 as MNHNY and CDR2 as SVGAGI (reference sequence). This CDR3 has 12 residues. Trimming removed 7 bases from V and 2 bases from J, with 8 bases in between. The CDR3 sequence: CASKGGQETQYF. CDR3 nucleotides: TGTGCCAGCAAAGGGGGACAAGAGACCCAGTACTTC.

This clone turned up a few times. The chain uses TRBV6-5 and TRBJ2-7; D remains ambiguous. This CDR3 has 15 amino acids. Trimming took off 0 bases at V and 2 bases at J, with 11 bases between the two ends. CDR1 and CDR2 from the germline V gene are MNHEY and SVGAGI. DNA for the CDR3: TGTGCCAGCAGTTACTCGTCGGACGGAGCCTACGAGCAGTACTTC. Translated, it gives CASSYSSDGAYEQYF.

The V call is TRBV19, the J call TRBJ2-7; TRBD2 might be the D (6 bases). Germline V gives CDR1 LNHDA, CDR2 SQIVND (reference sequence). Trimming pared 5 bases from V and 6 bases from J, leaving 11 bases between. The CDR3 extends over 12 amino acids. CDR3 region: CASSPSGAEQYF. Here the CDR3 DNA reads TGTGCCAGTAGTCCCTCGGGAGCCGAGCAGTACTTC.

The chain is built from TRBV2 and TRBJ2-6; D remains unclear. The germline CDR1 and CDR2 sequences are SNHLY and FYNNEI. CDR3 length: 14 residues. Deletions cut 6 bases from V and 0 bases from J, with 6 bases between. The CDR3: CASRKSSGANVLTF. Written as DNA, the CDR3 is TGTGCCAGCAGGAAGTCCTCTGGGGCCAACGTCCTGACTTTC.

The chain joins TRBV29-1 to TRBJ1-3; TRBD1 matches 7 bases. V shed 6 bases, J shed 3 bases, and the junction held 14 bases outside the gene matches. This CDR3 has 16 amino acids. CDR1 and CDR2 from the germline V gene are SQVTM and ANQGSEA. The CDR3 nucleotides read TGCAGCGTGACAGCGACATGGACAGGAGTTGGAAACACCATATATTTT. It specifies CSVTATWTGVGNTIYF.

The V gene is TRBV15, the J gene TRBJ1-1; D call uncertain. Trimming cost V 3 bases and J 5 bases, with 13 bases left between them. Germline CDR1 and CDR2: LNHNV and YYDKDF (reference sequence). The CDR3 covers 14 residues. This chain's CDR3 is CATSSRGIGTEAFF. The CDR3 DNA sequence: TGTGCCACCAGCAGCCGCGGAATTGGGACTGAAGCTTTCTTT.

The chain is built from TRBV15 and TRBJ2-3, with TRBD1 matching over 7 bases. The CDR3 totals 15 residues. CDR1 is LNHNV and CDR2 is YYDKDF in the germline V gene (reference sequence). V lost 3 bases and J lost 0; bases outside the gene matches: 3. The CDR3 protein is CATSSRQGSTDTQYF. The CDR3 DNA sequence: TGTGCCACCAGCAGTCGACAGGGAAGCACAGATACGCAGTATTTT.

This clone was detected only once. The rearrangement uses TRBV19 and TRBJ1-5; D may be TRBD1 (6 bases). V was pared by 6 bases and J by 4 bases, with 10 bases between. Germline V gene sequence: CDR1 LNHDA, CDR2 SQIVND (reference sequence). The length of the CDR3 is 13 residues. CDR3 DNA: TGTGCCAGTAGATTAGGGGGTAATCAGCCCCAGCATTTT. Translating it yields CASRLGGNQPQHF.

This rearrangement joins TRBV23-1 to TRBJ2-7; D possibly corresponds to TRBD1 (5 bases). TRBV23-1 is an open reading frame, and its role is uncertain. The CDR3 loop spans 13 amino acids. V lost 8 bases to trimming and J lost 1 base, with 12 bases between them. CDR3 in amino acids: CASVSQGSYEQYF. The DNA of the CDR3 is TGCGCCAGCGTTTCGCAGGGATCCTACGAGCAGTACTTC.